A single T cell receptor (beta chain) is shown here with its context. Its antigen is undetermined. Once extracted for a subset, genomic DNA was divided evenly among several immunoSEQ plates. TCRdb's table, derived via immunoSEQ multiplex PCR, lists solely in-frame clones and lacks some. The repertoire includes fewer than 1.8 million clones, approximately 98.5% of them detected once, and over 0.3% sits in the top ten. The sample originates from a study of shared clonotypes between healthy human individuals. The germline gives CDR1 MNHEY, CDR2 SMNVEV (reference sequence). This CDR3 is 17 amino acids long. V gave up 5 bases and J gave up 0 bases, with 17 bases separating them. Study-wide results and limits: Even with large depth, rarefaction showed that sorted-subset sequencing was incomplete. Generally, naive subsets (rather than memory subsets) showed larger estimated richness. For naive CD4 cells, approximately 5% of clonotypes were shared across several donors.

The receptor was isolated from a man aged 25-45 years in good health. Material for sequencing was naive CD4+ T cells sorted from blood. Subset reported: CD45RA+ positively selected. The chain joins TRBV27 to TRBJ2-1; D is possibly TRBD1 (6 bases). The CDR3 bases are TGTGCCAGCAGTACCTCAGTCCGGGACAACTCCTACAATGAGCAGTTCTTC. This sequence encodes CASSTSVRDNSYNEQFF.